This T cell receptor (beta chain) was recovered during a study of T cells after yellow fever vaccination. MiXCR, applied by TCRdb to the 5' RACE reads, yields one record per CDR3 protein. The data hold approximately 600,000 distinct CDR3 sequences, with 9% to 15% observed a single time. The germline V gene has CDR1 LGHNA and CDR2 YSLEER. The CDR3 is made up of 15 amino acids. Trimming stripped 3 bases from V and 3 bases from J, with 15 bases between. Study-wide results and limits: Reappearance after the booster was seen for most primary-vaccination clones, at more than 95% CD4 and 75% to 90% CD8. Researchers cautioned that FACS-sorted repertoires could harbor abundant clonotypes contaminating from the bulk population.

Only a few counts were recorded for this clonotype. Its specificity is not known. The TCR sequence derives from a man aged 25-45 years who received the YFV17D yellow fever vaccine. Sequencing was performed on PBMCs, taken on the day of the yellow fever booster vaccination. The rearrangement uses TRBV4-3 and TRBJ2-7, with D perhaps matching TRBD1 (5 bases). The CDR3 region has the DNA TGCGCCAGCAGCCAGGACACTCGGTTACTCTACGAGCAGTACTTC. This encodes CASSQDTRLLYEQYF.